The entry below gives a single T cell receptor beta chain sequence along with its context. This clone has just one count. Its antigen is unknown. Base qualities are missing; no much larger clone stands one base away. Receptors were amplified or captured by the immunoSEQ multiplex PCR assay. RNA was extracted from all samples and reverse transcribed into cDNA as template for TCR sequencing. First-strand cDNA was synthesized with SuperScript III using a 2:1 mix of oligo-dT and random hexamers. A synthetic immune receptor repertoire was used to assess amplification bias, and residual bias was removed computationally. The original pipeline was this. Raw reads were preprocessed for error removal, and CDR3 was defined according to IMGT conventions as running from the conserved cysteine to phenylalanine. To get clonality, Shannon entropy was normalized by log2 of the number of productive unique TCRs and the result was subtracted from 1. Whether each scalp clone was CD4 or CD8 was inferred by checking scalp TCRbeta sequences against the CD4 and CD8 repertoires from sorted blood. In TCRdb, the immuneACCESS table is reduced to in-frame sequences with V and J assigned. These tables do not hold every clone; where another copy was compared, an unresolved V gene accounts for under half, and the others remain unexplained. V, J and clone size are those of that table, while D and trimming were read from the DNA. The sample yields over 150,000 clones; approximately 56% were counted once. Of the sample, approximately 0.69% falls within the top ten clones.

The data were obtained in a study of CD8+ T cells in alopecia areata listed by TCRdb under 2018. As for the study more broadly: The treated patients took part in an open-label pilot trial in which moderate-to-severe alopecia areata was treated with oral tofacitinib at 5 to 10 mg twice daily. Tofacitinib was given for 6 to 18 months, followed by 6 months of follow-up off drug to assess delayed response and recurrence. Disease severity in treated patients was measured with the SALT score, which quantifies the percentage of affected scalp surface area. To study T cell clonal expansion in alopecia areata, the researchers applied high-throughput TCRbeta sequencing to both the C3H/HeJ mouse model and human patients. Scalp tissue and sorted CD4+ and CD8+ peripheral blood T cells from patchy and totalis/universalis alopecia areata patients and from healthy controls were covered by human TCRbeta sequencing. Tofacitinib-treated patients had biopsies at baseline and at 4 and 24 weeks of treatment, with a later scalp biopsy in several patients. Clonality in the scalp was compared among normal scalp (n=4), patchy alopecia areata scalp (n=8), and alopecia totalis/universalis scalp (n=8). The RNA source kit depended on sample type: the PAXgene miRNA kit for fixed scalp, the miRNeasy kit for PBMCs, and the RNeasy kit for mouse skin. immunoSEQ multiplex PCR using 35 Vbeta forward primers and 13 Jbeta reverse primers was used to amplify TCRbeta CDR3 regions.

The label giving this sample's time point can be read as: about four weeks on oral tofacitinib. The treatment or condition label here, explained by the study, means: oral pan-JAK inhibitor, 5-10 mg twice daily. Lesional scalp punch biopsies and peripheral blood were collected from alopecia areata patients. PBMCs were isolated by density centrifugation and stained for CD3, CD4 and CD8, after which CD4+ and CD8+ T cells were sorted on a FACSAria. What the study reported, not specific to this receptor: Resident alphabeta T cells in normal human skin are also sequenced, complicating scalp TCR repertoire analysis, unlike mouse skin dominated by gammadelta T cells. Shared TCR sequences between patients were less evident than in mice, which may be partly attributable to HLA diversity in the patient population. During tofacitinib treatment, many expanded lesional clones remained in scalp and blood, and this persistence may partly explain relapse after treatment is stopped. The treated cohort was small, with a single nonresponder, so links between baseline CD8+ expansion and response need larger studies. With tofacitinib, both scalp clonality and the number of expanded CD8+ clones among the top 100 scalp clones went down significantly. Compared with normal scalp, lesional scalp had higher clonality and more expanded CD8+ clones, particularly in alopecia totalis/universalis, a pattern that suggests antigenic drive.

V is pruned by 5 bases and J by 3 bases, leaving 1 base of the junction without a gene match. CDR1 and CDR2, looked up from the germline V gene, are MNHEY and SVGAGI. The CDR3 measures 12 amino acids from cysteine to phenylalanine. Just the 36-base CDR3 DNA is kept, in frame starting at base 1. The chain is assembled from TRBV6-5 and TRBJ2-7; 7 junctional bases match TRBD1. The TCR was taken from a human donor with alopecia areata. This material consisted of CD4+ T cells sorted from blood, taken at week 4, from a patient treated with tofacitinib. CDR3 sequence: CASSRDSYEQYF. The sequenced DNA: TGTGCCAGCAGTCGGGACAGCTACGAGCAGTACTTC.